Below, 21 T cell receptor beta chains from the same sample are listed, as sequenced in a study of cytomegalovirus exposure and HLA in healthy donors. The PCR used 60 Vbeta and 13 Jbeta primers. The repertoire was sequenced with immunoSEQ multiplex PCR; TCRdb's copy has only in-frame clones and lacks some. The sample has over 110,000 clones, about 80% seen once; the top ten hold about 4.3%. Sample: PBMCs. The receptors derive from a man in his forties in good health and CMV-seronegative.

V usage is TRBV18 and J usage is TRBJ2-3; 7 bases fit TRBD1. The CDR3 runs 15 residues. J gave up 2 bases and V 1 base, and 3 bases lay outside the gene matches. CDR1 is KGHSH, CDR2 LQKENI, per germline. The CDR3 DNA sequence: TGTGCCAGCTCACCACGAGACAGGGACACAGATACGCAGTATTTT. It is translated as CASSPRDRDTDTQYF.

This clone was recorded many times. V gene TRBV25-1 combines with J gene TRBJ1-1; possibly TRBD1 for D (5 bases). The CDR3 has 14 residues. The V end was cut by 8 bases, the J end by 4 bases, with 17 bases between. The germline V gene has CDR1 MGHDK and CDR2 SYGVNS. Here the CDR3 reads CASGGGMGFTEAFF. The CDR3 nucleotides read TGTGCCAGCGGGGGGGGAATGGGGTTCACTGAAGCTTTCTTT.

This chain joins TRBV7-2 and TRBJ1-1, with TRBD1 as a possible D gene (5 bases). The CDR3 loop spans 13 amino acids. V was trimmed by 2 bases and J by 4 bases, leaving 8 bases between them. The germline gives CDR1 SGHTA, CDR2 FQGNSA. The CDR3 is CASSLLQGTEAFF. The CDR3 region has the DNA TGTGCCAGCAGCTTACTGCAGGGCACTGAAGCTTTCTTT.

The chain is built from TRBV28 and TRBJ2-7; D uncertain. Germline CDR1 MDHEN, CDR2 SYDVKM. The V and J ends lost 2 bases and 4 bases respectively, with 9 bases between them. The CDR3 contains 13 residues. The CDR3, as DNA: TGTGCCAGCAGTTTAACCAGTTATTACGAGCAGTACTTC. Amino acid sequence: CASSLTSYYEQYF.

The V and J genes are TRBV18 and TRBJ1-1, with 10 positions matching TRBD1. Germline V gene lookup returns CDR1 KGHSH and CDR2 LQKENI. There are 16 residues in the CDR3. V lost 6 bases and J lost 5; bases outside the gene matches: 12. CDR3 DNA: TGTGCCAGCTCCGCCGGGACAGGGGAGTTGATGACTGAAGCTTTCTTT. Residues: CASSAGTGELMTEAFF.

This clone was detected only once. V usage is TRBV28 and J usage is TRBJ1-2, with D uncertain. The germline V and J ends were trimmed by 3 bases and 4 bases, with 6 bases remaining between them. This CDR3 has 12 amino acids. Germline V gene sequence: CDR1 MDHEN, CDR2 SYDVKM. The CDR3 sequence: CASSLVSYGYTF. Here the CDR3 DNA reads TGTGCCAGCAGTTTGGTGAGCTATGGCTACACCTTC.

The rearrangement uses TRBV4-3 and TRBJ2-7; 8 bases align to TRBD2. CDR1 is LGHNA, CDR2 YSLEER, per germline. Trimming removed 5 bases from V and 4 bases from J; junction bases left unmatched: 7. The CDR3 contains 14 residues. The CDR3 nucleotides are TGCGCCAGCAGCGGTAGCGGGGTCGGGTACGAGCAGTACTTC. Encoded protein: CASSGSGVGYEQYF.

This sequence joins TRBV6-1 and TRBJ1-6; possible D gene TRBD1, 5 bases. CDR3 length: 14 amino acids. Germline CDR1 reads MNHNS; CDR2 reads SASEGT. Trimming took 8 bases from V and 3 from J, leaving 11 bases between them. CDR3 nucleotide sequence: TGTGCCAGCCGCGCGGGGGTCTATAATTCACCCCTCCACTTT. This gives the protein CASRAGVYNSPLHF.

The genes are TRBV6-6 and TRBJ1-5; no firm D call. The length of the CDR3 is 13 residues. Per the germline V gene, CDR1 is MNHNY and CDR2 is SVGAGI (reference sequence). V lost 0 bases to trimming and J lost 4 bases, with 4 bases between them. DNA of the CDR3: TGTGCCAGCAGTTACTCCCCGAATCAGCCCCAGCATTTT. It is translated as CASSYSPNQPQHF.

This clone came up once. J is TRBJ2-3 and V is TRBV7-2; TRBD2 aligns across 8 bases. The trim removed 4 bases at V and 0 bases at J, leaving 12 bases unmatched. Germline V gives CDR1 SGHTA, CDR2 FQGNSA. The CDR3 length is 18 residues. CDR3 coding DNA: TGTGCCAGCAGCTCTCGTCCGGGGGGGGGAGCTAGCACAGATACGCAGTATTTT. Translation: CASSSRPGGGASTDTQYF.

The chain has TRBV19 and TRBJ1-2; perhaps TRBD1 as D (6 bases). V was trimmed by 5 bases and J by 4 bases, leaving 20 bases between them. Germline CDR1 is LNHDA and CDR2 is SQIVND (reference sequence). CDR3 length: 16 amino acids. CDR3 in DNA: TGTGCCAGTAGTGCCTTCGGGCAGGGGTATGGCTATGGCTACACCTTC. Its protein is CASSAFGQGYGYGYTF.

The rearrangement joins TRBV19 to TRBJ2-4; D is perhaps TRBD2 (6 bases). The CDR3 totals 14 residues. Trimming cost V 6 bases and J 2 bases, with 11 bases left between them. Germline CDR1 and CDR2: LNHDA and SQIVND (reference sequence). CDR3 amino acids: CASRGGVPKNIQYF. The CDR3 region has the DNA TGTGCCAGTAGAGGAGGGGTCCCCAAAAACATTCAGTACTTC.

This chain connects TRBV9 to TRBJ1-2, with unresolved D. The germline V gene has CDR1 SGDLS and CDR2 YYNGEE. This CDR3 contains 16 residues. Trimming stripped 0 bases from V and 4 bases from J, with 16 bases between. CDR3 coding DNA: TGTGCCAGCAGCGTAGATCACAGTGTGGGAGGCTATGGCTACACCTTC. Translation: CASSVDHSVGGYGYTF.

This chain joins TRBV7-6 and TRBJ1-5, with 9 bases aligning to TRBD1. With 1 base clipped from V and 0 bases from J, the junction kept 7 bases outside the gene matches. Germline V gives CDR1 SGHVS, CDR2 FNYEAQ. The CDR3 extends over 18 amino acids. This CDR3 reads CASSLGTGATYSNQPQHF. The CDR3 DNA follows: TGTGCCAGCAGCTTAGGGACAGGGGCCACTTATAGCAATCAGCCCCAGCATTTT.

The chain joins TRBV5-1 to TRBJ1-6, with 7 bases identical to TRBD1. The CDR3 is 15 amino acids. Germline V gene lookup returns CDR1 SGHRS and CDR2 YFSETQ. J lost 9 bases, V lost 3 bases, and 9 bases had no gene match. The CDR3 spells CASSSDRLVGSPLHF. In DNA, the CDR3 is TGCGCCAGCAGCTCGGACAGGCTAGTTGGTTCACCCCTCCACTTT.

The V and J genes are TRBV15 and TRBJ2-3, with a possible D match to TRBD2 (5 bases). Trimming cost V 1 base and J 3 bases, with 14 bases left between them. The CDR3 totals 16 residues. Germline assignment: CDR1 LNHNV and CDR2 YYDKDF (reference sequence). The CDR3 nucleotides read TGTGCCACCAGCAGAGGAGTCGGGATAGGGACAGATACGCAGTATTTT. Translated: CATSRGVGIGTDTQYF.

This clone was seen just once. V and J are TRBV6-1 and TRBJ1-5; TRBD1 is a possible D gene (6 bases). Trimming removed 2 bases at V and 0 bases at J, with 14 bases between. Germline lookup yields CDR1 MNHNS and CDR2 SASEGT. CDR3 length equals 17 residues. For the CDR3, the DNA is TGTGCCAGCAGTGAAACCTGGACAGTCCTTAGCAATCAGCCCCAGCATTTT. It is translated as CASSETWTVLSNQPQHF.

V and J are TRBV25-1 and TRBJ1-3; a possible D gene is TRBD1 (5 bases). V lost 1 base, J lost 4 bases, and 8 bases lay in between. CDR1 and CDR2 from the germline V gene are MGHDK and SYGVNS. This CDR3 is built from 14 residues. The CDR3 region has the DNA TGTGCCAGCAGTGAATCAGGGCCCGGAAACACCATATATTTT. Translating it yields CASSESGPGNTIYF. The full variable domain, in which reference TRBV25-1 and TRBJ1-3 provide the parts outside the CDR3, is EADIYQTPRYLVIGTGKKITLECSQTMGHDKMYWYQQDPGMELHLIHYSYGVNSTEKGDLSSESTVSRIRTEHFPLTLESARPSHTSQYLCASSESGPGNTIYFGEGSWLTVV.

CDR3 sequence: CASGDPGVIGNTIYF. DNA for the CDR3: TGTGCCAGCGGCGACCCGGGGGTAATTGGAAACACCATATATTTT. The chain recombines TRBV6-5 with TRBJ1-3; D may be TRBD1 (5 bases). Trimming removed 8 bases from V and 3 bases from J, with 17 bases in between. The CDR3 has 15 residues. Germline CDR1 and CDR2: MNHEY and SVGAGI.

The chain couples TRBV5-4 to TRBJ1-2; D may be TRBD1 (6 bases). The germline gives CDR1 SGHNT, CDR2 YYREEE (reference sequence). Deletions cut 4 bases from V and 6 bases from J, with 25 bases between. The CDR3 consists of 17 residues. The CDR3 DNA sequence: TGTGCCAGCAGCCTTACCCAAAGGGGTCAGGGGAAAAATGGCTACACCTTC. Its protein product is CASSLTQRGQGKNGYTF.

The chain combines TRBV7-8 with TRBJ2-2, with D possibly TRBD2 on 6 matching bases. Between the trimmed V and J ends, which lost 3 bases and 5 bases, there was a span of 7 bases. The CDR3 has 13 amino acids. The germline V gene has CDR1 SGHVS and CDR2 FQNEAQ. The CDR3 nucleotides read TGTGCCAGCAGCTTTGGAGGGACCGGGGAGCTGTTTTTT. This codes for CASSFGGTGELFF. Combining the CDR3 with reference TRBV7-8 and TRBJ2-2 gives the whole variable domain GAGVSQSPRYKVAKRGQDVALRCDPISGHVSLFWYQQALGQGPEFLTYFQNEAQLDKSGLPSDRFFAERPEGSVSTLKIQRTQQEDSAVYLCASSFGGTGELFFGEGSRLTVL.